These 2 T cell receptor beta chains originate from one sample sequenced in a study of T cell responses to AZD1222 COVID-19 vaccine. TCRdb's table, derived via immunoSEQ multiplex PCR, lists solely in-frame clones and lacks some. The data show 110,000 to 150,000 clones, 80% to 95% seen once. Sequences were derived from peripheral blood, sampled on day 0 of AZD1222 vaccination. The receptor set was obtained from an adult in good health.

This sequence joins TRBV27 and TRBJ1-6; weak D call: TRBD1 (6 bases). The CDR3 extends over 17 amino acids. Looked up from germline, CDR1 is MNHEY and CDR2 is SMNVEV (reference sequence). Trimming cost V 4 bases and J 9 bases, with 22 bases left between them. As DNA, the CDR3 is TGTGCCAGCAGTTCGCCCCTACGAGGGGGAGATCGTTCACCCCTCCACTTT. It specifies CASSSPLRGGDRSPLHF.

The DNA of the CDR3 is TGTGCCAGCCGCCAAGGGTTGGTAGAAAAACTGTTTTTT. Protein sequence: CASRQGLVEKLFF. The J gene is TRBJ1-4, the V gene TRBV2; D is undetermined. Trimming removed 8 bases at V and 8 bases at J, with 15 bases between. CDR1 is SNHLY, CDR2 FYNNEI, per germline. The CDR3 is made up of 13 amino acids.